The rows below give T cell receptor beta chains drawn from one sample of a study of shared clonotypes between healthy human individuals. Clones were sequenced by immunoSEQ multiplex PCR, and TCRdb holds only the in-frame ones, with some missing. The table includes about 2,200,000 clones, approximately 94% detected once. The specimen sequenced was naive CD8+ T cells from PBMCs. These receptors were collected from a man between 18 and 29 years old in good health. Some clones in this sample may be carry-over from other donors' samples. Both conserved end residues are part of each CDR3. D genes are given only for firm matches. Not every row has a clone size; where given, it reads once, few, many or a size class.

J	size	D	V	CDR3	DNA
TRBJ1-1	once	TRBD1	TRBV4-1	CASSAGQGTEAFF	TGCGCCAGCAGCGCCGGACAGGGAACTGAAGCTTTCTTT
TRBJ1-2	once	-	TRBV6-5	CASSYSEGLGYTF	TGTGCCAGCAGTTACTCGGAGGGGTTGGGCTACACCTTC
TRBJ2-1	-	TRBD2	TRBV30	CAWAFSGGYNEQFF	TGTGCCTGGGCCTTTAGCGGGGGCTACAATGAGCAGTTCTTC
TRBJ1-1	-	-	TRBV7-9	CASRPAHGGGTEAFF	TGTGCCAGCAGGCCGGCCCACGGCGGGGGTACTGAAGCTTTCTTT
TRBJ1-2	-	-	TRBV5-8	CASSLSGYTF	TGTGCCAGCAGCCTCAGTGGCTACACCTTC
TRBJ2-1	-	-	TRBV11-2	CASSLGLTSSYNEQFF	TGTGCCAGCAGCTTAGGACTAACGAGCTCCTACAATGAGCAGTTCTTC
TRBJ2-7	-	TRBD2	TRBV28	CASSLSRIVGSGRAHTFYEQYF	TGTGCCAGCAGTTTAAGCAGGATCGTGGGTAGCGGGAGGGCCCATACCTTTTACGAGCAGTACTTC
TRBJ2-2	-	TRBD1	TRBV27	CASTDRGHAGELFF	TGTGCCAGCACCGACAGGGGGCACGCCGGGGAGCTGTTTTTT
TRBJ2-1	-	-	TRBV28	CASRSIDRDLGEQFF	TGTGCCAGCAGGTCCATCGACCGCGATCTCGGTGAGCAGTTCTTC
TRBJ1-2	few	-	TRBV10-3	CAISETVEGYGYTF	TGTGCCATCAGTGAAACGGTTGAAGGTTATGGCTACACCTTC
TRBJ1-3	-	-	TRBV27	CASRPESSGNTIYF	TGTGCCAGCAGACCCGAGAGCTCTGGAAACACCATATATTTT
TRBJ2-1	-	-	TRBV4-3	CASSQGGPSNEQFF	TGCGCCAGCAGCCAAGGGGGTCCGTCGAATGAGCAGTTCTTC
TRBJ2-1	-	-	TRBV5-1	CASSFRLGSYNEQFF	TGCGCCAGCAGCTTCCGACTAGGATCCTACAATGAGCAGTTCTTC
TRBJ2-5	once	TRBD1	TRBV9	CASSPRTGSETQYF	TGTGCCAGCAGCCCTCGGACAGGGTCTGAGACCCAGTACTTC
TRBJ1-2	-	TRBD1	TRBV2	CASSDPRRGGAGYTF	TGTGCCAGCAGTGACCCCCGGCGAGGGGGCGCTGGCTACACCTTC
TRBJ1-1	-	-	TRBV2	CASSDEVGNTEAFF	TGTGCCAGCAGTGACGAGGTAGGGAACACTGAAGCTTTCTTT
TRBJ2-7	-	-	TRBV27	CASSLSNGMRYEQYF	TGTGCCAGCAGTTTATCGAACGGGATGCGGTACGAGCAGTACTTC
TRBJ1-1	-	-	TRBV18	CASSVDRHTEAFF	TGTGCCAGCTCAGTAGACAGACACACTGAAGCTTTCTTT
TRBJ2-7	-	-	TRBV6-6	CASSDGRGPPNEQYF	TGTGCCAGCAGCGACGGGCGGGGCCCTCCCAACGAGCAGTACTTC
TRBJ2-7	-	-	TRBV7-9	CASSSRTGAYEQYF	TGTGCCAGCAGCTCCAGGACGGGAGCCTACGAGCAGTACTTC
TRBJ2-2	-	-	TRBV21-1	CASSYPGLAGVRTGELFF	TGTGCCAGCAGCTACCCGGGACTAGCGGGAGTTAGGACCGGGGAGCTGTTTTTT
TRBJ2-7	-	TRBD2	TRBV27	CASSLSGRVRNEQYF	TGTGCCAGCAGCTTAAGCGGGAGGGTGAGGAACGAGCAGTACTTC
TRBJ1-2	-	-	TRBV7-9	CASSFAFGQNYGYTF	TGTGCCAGCAGCTTCGCCTTTGGACAGAACTATGGCTACACCTTC
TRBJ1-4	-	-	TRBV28	CASSCRSCNYSSVTNEKLFF	TGTGCCAGCAGTTGCCGGTCGTGCAACTATTCAAGCGTAACTAATGAAAAACTGTTTTTT
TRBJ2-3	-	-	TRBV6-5	CASSYSGADTQYF	TGTGCCAGCAGTTACTCAGGGGCAGATACGCAGTATTTT
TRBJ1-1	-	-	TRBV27	CASSTTQRTEGTEAFF	TGTGCCAGCAGCACCACCCAGAGGACTGAAGGCACTGAAGCTTTCTTT
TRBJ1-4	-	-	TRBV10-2	CASSVSAERENEKLFF	TGCGCCAGCAGTGTTTCGGCGGAGAGGGAGAATGAAAAACTGTTTTTT
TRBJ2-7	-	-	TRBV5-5	CASSVAGALSYEQYF	TGTGCCAGCAGCGTAGCCGGGGCCCTCTCCTACGAGCAGTACTTC
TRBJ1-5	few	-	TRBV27	CASSPRGSNQPQHF	TGTGCCAGCAGTCCGAGGGGAAGCAATCAGCCCCAGCATTTT
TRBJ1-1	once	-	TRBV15	CATSPGGNTEAFF	TGTGCCACCAGCCCCGGCGGGAACACTGAAGCTTTCTTT
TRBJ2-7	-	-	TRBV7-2	CASSLRQGMWYEQYF	TGTGCCAGCAGCTTACGTCAGGGTATGTGGTACGAGCAGTACTTC
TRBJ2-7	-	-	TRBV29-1	CSVYRGGYEQYF	TGCAGCGTTTACAGGGGAGGCTACGAGCAGTACTTC
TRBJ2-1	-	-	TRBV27	CASSLLGGGGNEQFF	TGTGCCAGCAGTTTATTGGGGGGTGGGGGAAATGAGCAGTTCTTC
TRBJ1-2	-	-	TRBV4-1	CASSQVAGADHYGYTF	TGCGCCAGCAGCCAAGTAGCGGGGGCGGATCACTATGGCTACACCTTC
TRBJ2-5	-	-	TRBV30	CAWSHGGQETQYF	TGTGCCTGGAGTCATGGGGGGCAAGAGACCCAGTACTTC
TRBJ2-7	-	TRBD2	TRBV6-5	CASSWTSGSISGEQYF	TGTGCCAGCAGTTGGACTAGCGGGAGCATCTCGGGGGAGCAGTACTTC
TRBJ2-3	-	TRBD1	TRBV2	CASSSAKTGLGTDTQYF	TGTGCCAGCAGTTCTGCGAAGACAGGGCTGGGGACAGATACGCAGTATTTT
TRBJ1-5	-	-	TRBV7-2	CASSVTGRNQPQHF	TGTGCCAGCAGCGTGACCGGCCGCAATCAGCCCCAGCATTTT
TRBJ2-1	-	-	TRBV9	CASSVEGSGTYNEQFF	TGTGCCAGCAGCGTAGAGGGTAGCGGAACCTACAATGAGCAGTTCTTC
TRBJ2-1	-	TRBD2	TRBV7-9	CASNKGGPTSGRGEQFF	TGTGCCAGCAACAAGGGGGGCCCGACTAGCGGGAGAGGGGAGCAGTTCTTC
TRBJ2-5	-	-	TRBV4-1	CASSQDSPFETQYF	TGCGCCAGCAGCCAAGATTCCCCCTTTGAGACCCAGTACTTC
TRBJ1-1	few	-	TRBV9	CASSAISSDEAFF	TGTGCCAGCAGCGCGATATCTTCAGATGAAGCTTTCTTT
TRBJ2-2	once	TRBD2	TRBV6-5	CASSYAREGYGELFF	TGTGCCAGCAGTTACGCGAGGGAGGGCTACGGGGAGCTGTTTTTT
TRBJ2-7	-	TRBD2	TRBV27	CASSLARTSGSPYEQYF	TGTGCCAGCAGTTTAGCCAGGACTAGCGGGAGCCCCTACGAGCAGTACTTC
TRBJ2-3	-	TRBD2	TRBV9	CASSVRRLAGEGDTQYF	TGTGCCAGCAGCGTTCGCCGACTAGCGGGAGAGGGAGATACGCAGTATTTT